This entry is about one T cell receptor (beta chain). The sample holds many counts of this clonotype. The antigen this receptor binds is unknown. No per-base quality is available; no much larger clone lies one base away. This sample is drawn from a study of T cells in Graves' hyperthyroidism and ophthalmopathy (dated by TCRdb to the late 2010s). Some background on the complete study: Peripheral blood samples were taken at the time of initial diagnosis, prior to any treatment. A discovery cohort of about a hundred patients, about 40 with Graves' ophthalmopathy and about 60 with stable Graves' hyperthyroidism, was used to find distinguishing TCR V-J signatures. Whether ophthalmopathy could be predicted prospectively was tested in an independent validation cohort made up of roughly 20 hyperthyroidism patients plus 17 patients who later progressed to ophthalmopathy. The approximately 98 discovery patients were randomly divided into training and test sets at a 7:3 ratio. Thyroid tissue and blood T-cell repertoires from several Graves' hyperthyroidism patients were also compared in the study. Following sampling, methimazole starting at 30 mg daily was given to hyperthyroidism patients, and high-dose intravenous methylprednisolone was given to ophthalmopathy patients. According to the paper, TCR Vbeta CDR3 sequencing was carried out on 135 peripheral blood samples, which came from approximately 41 ophthalmopathy, 70 to 80 hyperthyroidism and approximately 17 progressor patients.

Its CDR3 holds 15 amino acids, cysteine through phenylalanine. Only the CDR3 part of the read is kept: 45 bases, read in frame from the first base. V trim: 2 bases; J trim: 2 bases; unmatched bases: 4. The CDR1 and CDR2 encoded by the germline V gene (reference sequence) are MNHEY and SMNVEV. The TCR beta CDR3 regions were amplified from the RNA transcripts. The first round of RT-PCR for the TCR CDR3 was performed with the HTBI primer set and the Qiagen OneStep RT-PCR kit. A second multiplex PCR round built the libraries, followed by size selection and purification. Sequencing of the libraries was done on an Illumina HiSeq2000 using paired-end 100 bp reads. The original methods were these. SOAPnuke was used to process the raw data, throwing out any read that contained adapters or uncalled bases, had a mean Phred below 15, or lacked an exact constant-primer or identifier match. COPE v1.2.5 was used to merge the high-quality paired reads, and each unique nucleotide sequence was defined as a clonotype. MiTCR v1.1 was used to align the clonotypes against IMGT TRBV, TRBD and TRBJ reference segments. The analysis was restricted to V-J combinations with a frequency above 0.0001, which together covered 98% to 99.2% of the repertoires. A TCS score was defined as the ratio between F50 (clonal expansion) and ExV (chaos), using BLOSUM62-based TCRdist between CDR3 peptides within each V-J. Welch's t-statistics and random forest reduced approximately 520 V-J features to about 12, which were used in a naive Bayes classifier (R e1071). TCRdb reanalyzed the raw reads on its own, using fastp at Q25 for trimming and MiXCR for clone calling, and kept in-frame beta chains. Rows with one shared CDR3 protein collapse into an entry with the most common genes and DNA. For this entry, the V and J calls and clone size follow TCRdb and not the study's own pipeline. Recorded for this sample are more than 550,000 distinct CDR3 sequences; 17% of them occurred a single time. The ten biggest clones cover around 15% of the sample.

General findings and caveats noted by the study authors: Ophthalmopathy was separated from stable hyperthyroidism by a 13 V-J signature model, with about 88% sensitivity and about 81% specificity obtained in cross-validation and 80%/75% obtained in testing. No statistical method was used to set the sample size in advance, and investigators knew the group allocation. During validation, the model predicted progression to ophthalmopathy a median of roughly six months ahead of onset, with more than 55% sensitivity and 72.22% specificity. Most expanded thyroid clonotypes (frequency above 0.001) were also detected in blood, a finding suggesting that blood repertoires may reflect thyroid immune responses.

A patient counted as having stable Graves' hyperthyroidism if no progression to ophthalmopathy occurred over 18 months of follow-up. The hyperthyroidism patients were between 18 and 65 years old and newly diagnosed, with a disease duration of less than 2 months. Any patient with an uncontrolled infection, another autoimmune disease, pregnancy or lactation was excluded. Diagnoses relied on clinical symptoms, serum thyroxine and TRAb, thyroid ultrasound and orbital computed tomography. PBMCs were isolated from 10 ml of fresh peripheral blood by Ficoll-Paque density gradient centrifugation. Total RNA was extracted with Trizol reagent, and quality was checked on an Agilent 2100 Bioanalyzer.

The material sequenced was blood. The V and J segments used are TRBV27 and TRBJ2-7; 9 bases in between match TRBD1. The receptor was isolated from a man in his fifties with Graves' hyperthyroidism. The DNA reads as follows: TGTGCCAGCAGTTTAACGACAGGGGGAGCCTACGAGCAGTACTTC. Its protein is CASSLTTGGAYEQYF.